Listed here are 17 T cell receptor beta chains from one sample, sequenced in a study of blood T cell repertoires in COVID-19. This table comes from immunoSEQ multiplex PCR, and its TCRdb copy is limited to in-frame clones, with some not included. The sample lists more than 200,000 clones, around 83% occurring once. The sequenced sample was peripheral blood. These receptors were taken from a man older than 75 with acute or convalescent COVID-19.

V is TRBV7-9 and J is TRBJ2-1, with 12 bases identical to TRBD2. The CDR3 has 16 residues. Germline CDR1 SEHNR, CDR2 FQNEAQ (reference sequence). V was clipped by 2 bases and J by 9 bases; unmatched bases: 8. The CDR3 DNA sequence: TGTGCCAGCAGCTTAAGGCTAGCGGGAGGGCCCCCTGAGCAGTTCTTC. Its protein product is CASSLRLAGGPPEQFF. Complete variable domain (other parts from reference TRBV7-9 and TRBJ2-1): DTGVSQNPRHKITKRGQNVTFRCDPISEHNRLYWYRQTLGQGPEFLTYFQNEAQLEKSRLLSDRFSAERPKGSFSTLEIQRTEQGDSAMYLCASSLRLAGGPPEQFFGPGTRLTVL.

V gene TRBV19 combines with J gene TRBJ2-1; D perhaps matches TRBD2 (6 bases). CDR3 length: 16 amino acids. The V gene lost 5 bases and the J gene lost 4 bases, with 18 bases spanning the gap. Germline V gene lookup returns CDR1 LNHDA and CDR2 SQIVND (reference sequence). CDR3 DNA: TGTGCCAGTAGTCCCGGGACTCTATCCCCTTACAATGAGCAGTTCTTC. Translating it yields CASSPGTLSPYNEQFF.

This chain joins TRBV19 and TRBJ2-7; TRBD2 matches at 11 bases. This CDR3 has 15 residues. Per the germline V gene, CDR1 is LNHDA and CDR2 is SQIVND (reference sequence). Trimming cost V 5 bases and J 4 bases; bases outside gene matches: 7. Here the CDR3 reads CASSLTGTSGYEQYF. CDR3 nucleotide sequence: TGTGCCAGTAGTCTTACCGGGACTAGCGGATACGAGCAGTACTTC.

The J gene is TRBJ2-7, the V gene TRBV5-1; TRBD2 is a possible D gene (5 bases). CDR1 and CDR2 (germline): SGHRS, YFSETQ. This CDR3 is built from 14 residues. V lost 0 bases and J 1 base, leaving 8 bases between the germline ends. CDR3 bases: TGCGCCAGCAGCTTGGTTACTAGTTCCTACGAGCAGTACTTC. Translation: CASSLVTSSYEQYF.

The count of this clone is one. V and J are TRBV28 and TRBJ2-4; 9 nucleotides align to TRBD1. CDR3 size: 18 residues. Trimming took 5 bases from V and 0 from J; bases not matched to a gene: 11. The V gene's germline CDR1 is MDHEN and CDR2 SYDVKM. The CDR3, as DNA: TGTGCCAGCAGTCCCGCCGGACAGGGGAGGCTAGCCAAAAACATTCAGTACTTC. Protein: CASSPAGQGRLAKNIQYF.

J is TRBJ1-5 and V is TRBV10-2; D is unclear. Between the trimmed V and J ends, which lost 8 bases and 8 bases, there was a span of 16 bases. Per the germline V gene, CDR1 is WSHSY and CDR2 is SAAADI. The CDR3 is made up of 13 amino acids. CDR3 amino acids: CASSLRSEEPQHF. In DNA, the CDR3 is TGCGCCAGCTCTCTACGGTCCGAGGAGCCCCAGCATTTT.

The CDR3 nucleotides read TGCGCCAGCAGCTCGACAGGGCAGAACACTGAAGCTTTCTTT. It codes for CASSSTGQNTEAFF. The chain uses TRBV5-1 and TRBJ1-1, with 7 bases identical to TRBD1. V was pared by 3 bases and J by 1 base, with 3 bases of the junction left unmatched. This CDR3 comprises 14 residues. The germline V gene encodes CDR1 SGHRS and CDR2 YFSETQ.

Here the CDR3 reads CASSPRQGSTDTQYF. As DNA, the CDR3 is TGTGCCAGCTCACCACGGCAGGGGAGCACAGATACGCAGTATTTT. This chain connects TRBV18 to TRBJ2-3; TRBD1 is a possible D gene (6 bases). V lost 1 base and J 0 bases, leaving 8 bases between the germline ends. The CDR3 totals 15 residues. Germline V lookup: CDR1 KGHSH, CDR2 LQKENI.

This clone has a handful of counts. The chain's CDR3 is CSAALGRADTQYF. DNA of the CDR3: TGCAGCGCTGCGCTTGGGAGAGCAGATACGCAGTATTTT. The genes are TRBV29-1 and TRBJ2-3; tentative D call: TRBD2 (5 bases). CDR3 length equals 13 residues. V lost 7 bases and J 4 bases, leaving 15 bases between the germline ends. Germline V lookup: CDR1 SQVTM, CDR2 ANQGSEA.

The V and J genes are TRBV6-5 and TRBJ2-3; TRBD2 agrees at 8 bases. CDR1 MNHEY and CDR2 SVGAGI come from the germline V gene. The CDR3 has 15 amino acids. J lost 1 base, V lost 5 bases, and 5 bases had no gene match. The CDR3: CASSPGRVGTDTQYF. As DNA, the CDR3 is TGTGCCAGCAGTCCCGGGAGGGTGGGCACAGATACGCAGTATTTT.

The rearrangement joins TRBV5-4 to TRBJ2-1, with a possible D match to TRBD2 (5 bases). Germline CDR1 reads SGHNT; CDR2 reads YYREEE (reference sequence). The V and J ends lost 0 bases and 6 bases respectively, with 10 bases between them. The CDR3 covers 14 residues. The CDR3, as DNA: TGTGCCAGCAGCTTGGGGCTAGCAATCAATGAGCAGTTCTTC. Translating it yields CASSLGLAINEQFF.

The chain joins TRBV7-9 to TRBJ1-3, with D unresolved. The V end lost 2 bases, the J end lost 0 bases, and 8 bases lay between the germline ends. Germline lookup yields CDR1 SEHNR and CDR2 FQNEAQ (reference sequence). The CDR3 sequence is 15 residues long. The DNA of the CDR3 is TGTGCCAGCAGCTTACAAGAGCGCTCTGGAAACACCATATATTTT. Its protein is CASSLQERSGNTIYF.

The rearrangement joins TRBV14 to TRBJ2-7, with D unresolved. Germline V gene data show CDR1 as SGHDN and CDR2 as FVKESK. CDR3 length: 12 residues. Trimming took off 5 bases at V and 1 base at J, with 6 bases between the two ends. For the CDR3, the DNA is TGTGCCAGCAGCGAGAGTTCCTACGAGCAGTACTTC. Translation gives CASSESSYEQYF.

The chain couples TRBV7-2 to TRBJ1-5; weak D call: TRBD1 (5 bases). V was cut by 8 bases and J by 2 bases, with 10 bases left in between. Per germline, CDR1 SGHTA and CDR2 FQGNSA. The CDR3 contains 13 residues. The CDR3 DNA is TGTGCCAGCCGACAGCAGGGCAATCAGCCCCAGCATTTT. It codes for CASRQQGNQPQHF. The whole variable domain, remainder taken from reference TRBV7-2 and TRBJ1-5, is GAGVSQSPSNKVTEKGKDVELRCDPISGHTALYWYRQSLGQGLEFLIYFQGNSAPDKSGLPSDRFSAERTGGSVSTLTIQRTQQEDSAVYLCASRQQGNQPQHFGDGTRLSIL.

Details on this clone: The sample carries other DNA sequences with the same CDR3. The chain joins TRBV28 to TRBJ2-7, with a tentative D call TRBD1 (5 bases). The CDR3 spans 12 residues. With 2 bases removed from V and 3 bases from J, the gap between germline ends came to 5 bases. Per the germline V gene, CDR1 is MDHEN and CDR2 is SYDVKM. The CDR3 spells CASSLQGYEQYF. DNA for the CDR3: TGTGCCAGCAGTTTACAGGGCTACGAGCAGTACTTC.

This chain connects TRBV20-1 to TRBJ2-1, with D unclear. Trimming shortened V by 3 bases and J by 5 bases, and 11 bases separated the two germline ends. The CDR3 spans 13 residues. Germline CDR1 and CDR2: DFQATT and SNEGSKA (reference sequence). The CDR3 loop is CSASVLRNNEQFF. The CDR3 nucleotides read TGCAGTGCTAGTGTTTTGAGGAACAATGAGCAGTTCTTC.

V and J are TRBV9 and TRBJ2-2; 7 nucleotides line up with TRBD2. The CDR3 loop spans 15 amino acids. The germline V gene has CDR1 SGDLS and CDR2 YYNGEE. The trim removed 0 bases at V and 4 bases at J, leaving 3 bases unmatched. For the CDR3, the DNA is TGTGCCAGCAGCGTAGGCGGGAGAGGCACCGGGGAGCTGTTTTTT. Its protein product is CASSVGGRGTGELFF. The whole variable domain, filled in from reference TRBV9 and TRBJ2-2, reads DSGVTQTPKHLITATGQRVTLRCSPRSGDLSVYWYQQSLDQGLQFLIQYYNGEERAKGNILERFSAQQFPDLHSELNLSSLELGDSALYFCASSVGGRGTGELFFGEGSRLTVL.